This record looks at one TCR beta chain sequence and its context. Its antigen remains unidentified. Use of 60 Vbeta and 13 Jbeta primers characterized the PCR. Assay: immunoSEQ multiplex PCR; the TCRdb copy retains only in-frame clones and omits some. The sample contains around 280,000 clones, approximately 90% of which appear only once. This entry belongs to a study of cytomegalovirus exposure and HLA in healthy donors. Study summary: An early release of data contained about 85 million unique TCRs, which came from HLA-typed donors.

Each of the donors was a healthy bone marrow donor. Study-level findings and limits: The investigators catalogued under 200 TCR beta chains as cytomegalovirus-associated.

The sample taken for sequencing was PBMCs. This clonotype originated in a woman younger than 35 in good health and CMV-seronegative.

This chain's CDR3 is CASSPYGAPNTGELFF. Written as DNA, the CDR3 is TGTGCCAGCAGCCCCTATGGGGCCCCTAACACCGGGGAGCTGTTTTTT. V usage is TRBV7-3 and J usage is TRBJ2-2; maybe TRBD1 (5 bases). Trimming removed 5 bases at V and 2 bases at J, with 15 bases between. CDR1 and CDR2 from the germline V gene are SGHTA and FQGTGA. The CDR3 sequence is 16 residues long.